These 20 T cell receptor beta chains came from one sample sequenced in a study of blood T cell repertoires in COVID-19. Some clones are missing from TCRdb's copy, which holds only in-frame ones; the method was immunoSEQ multiplex PCR. The sample comprises roughly 310,000 clones, approximately 90% of which are singletons, and 8% to 10% rests with the top ten. Source material: PBMCs or T cells enriched from blood (not recorded which). Receptor source: a woman between 40 and 55 years old who had recovered from COVID-19.

This chain uses TRBV9 with TRBJ1-3, with D unresolved. CDR1 SGDLS and CDR2 YYNGEE come from the germline V gene. The CDR3 sequence is 13 residues long. V lost 3 bases and J lost 4, with 8 bases in between. The CDR3 DNA reads TGTGCCAGCAGCGCCCCCCCGGGAAACACCATATATTTT. Its translation is CASSAPPGNTIYF.

This chain joins TRBV15 and TRBJ1-1, with a tentative D call TRBD1 (6 bases). The germline V gene encodes CDR1 LNHNV and CDR2 YYDKDF (reference sequence). The V and J ends lost 4 bases and 1 base respectively, with 10 bases between them. The CDR3 loop spans 14 amino acids. CDR3 DNA: TGTGCCACCAGCATCGTCAGGGGGAACACTGAAGCTTTCTTT. This translates into CATSIVRGNTEAFF. Together with reference TRBV15 and TRBJ1-1, the CDR3 gives the full variable domain: DAMVIQNPRYQVTQFGKPVTLSCSQTLNHNVMYWYQQKSSQAPKLLFHYYDKDFNNEADTPDNFQSRRPNTSFCFLDIRSPGLGDTAMYLCATSIVRGNTEAFFGQGTRLTVV.

V and J are TRBV27 and TRBJ2-3, with D perhaps TRBD2 (6 bases). Trimming shortened V by 0 bases and J by 5 bases, and 15 bases separated the two germline ends. CDR3 length: 16 amino acids. The germline V gene encodes CDR1 MNHEY and CDR2 SMNVEV (reference sequence). The CDR3 spells CASSLSLREEEDTQYF. CDR3 coding DNA: TGTGCCAGCAGTTTATCGTTGAGGGAGGAGGAAGATACGCAGTATTTT.

V usage is TRBV6-5 and J usage is TRBJ1-1; TRBD1 matches 8 bases. Unmatched junction bases numbered 6, after V lost 6 bases and J lost 3 bases. Germline V gene data show CDR1 as MNHEY and CDR2 as SVGAGI. The CDR3 covers 14 residues. The CDR3 region is CASRFRGRDTEAFF. CDR3 DNA sequence: TGTGCCAGCAGATTCAGGGGGCGGGACACTGAAGCTTTCTTT.

The CDR3 nucleotides are TGTGCCAGCAGTTTAGAGACTGCCTCCTACGAGCAGTACTTC. Its protein product is CASSLETASYEQYF. The genes are TRBV27 and TRBJ2-7; D unclear. This CDR3 spans 14 amino acids. Germline V gene sequence: CDR1 MNHEY, CDR2 SMNVEV (reference sequence). Deletions cut 2 bases from V and 0 bases from J, with 8 bases between.

V usage is TRBV19 and J usage is TRBJ1-1, with D hard to call. The V and J ends lost 5 bases and 3 bases respectively, with 13 bases between them. This CDR3 is 14 amino acids long. Germline V gene data show CDR1 as LNHDA and CDR2 as SQIVND (reference sequence). This CDR3 is CASSVGWADTEAFF. The CDR3, as DNA: TGTGCCAGTAGTGTTGGCTGGGCTGACACTGAAGCTTTCTTT. Together with reference TRBV19 and TRBJ1-1, the CDR3 gives the full variable domain: DGGITQSPKYLFRKEGQNVTLSCEQNLNHDAMYWYRQDPGQGLRLIYYSQIVNDFQKGDIAEGYSVSREKKESFPLTVTSAQKNPTAFYLCASSVGWADTEAFFGQGTRLTVV.

V gene TRBV5-1 combines with J gene TRBJ1-5, with a possible D match to TRBD1 (6 bases). V was cut by 4 bases and J by 7 bases, with 15 bases left in between. Germline V CDR1 and CDR2: SGHRS, YFSETQ. This CDR3 region has 14 residues. CDR3: CASSSTGLEQPQHF. The CDR3 bases are TGCGCCAGCAGCAGCACAGGGTTAGAGCAGCCCCAGCATTTT. The entire variable domain, with the rest obtained from reference TRBV5-1 and TRBJ1-5, is as follows: KAGVTQTPRYLIKTRGQQVTLSCSPISGHRSVSWYQQTPGQGLQFLFEYFSETQRNKGNFPGRFSGRQFSNSRSEMNVSTLELGDSALYLCASSSTGLEQPQHFGDGTRLSIL.

The V gene is TRBV4-3, the J gene TRBJ2-1, with 7 bases aligning to TRBD2. CDR1 and CDR2 (germline): LGHNA, YSLEER. The CDR3 is 14 residues long. V dropped 3 bases and J dropped 3; count of bases not matched to a gene: 2. The CDR3 sequence: CASSQRGFYNEQFF. The CDR3, as DNA: TGCGCCAGCAGCCAGCGGGGGTTCTACAATGAGCAGTTCTTC.

This chain links TRBV15 with TRBJ2-4; 9 positions match TRBD2. The CDR3 length is 14 residues. In germline, CDR1 is LNHNV, CDR2 YYDKDF (reference sequence). V was clipped by 3 bases and J by 6 bases; unmatched bases: 3. CDR3 protein: CATSSTSGLNIQYF. DNA of the CDR3: TGTGCCACCAGCAGTACTAGCGGGTTAAACATTCAGTACTTC.

The gene calls are TRBV29-1 and TRBJ2-7, with D possibly matching TRBD2 (6 bases). CDR1 SQVTM and CDR2 ANQGSEA come from the germline V gene. Trimming took 8 bases from V and 0 from J, leaving 14 bases between them. This CDR3 is 13 amino acids long. CDR3 nucleotide sequence: TGCAGCATTCGGGACTTCAGCTCCTACGAGCAGTACTTC. Protein sequence: CSIRDFSSYEQYF.

The chain links TRBV3-1 (or the pseudogene TRBV3-2) to TRBJ2-1; D might be TRBD1 (5 bases). Trimming stripped 2 bases from V and 8 bases from J, with 16 bases between. CDR1 LGHDT and CDR2 YNNKEL come from the germline V gene (reference sequence). CDR3 size: 15 residues. The CDR3 reads CASSQNAQGVYEQFF. For the CDR3, the DNA is TGTGCCAGCAGCCAAAACGCTCAGGGTGTCTATGAGCAGTTCTTC.

The rearrangement joins TRBV4-3 to TRBJ1-4; D not resolved. The CDR3 is 15 amino acids. Trimming removed 1 base from V and 4 bases from J, with 10 bases in between. Germline V lookup: CDR1 LGHNA, CDR2 YSLEER. This CDR3 reads CASSQVRQFNEKLFF. Here the CDR3 DNA reads TGCGCCAGCAGCCAAGTGCGGCAGTTTAATGAAAAACTGTTTTTT.

This chain joins TRBV29-1 and TRBJ1-2, with 8 bases matching TRBD1. V shed 6 bases and J 2 bases; nucleotides not matched to a gene: 8. Germline lookup yields CDR1 SQVTM and CDR2 ANQGSEA. The CDR3 contains 14 residues. The CDR3 region is CSVPTGAENYGYTF. In nucleotides, the CDR3 is TGCAGCGTCCCGACAGGGGCCGAAAACTATGGCTACACCTTC.

This chain links TRBV19 with TRBJ2-7, with TRBD2 matching over 9 bases. V shed 3 bases and J 6 bases; nucleotides not matched to a gene: 6. The CDR3 has 14 residues. Germline CDR1 LNHDA, CDR2 SQIVND (reference sequence). The CDR3 protein is CASSMAGGPGEQYF. In DNA, the CDR3 is TGTGCCAGTAGTATGGCGGGGGGGCCAGGCGAGCAGTACTTC.

The chain couples TRBV29-1 to TRBJ2-2; D is possibly TRBD2 (6 bases). This CDR3 comprises 13 residues. Germline V gives CDR1 SQVTM, CDR2 ANQGSEA. The CDR3 nucleotides are TGCAGTGGAGCCGGAGGGGTCACCGGGGAGCTGTTTTTT. This sequence encodes CSGAGGVTGELFF.

The chain joins TRBV19 to TRBJ1-4; possibly TRBD1 for D (6 bases). The CDR3 sequence is 14 residues long. CDR1 is LNHDA and CDR2 is SQIVND in the germline V gene (reference sequence). V dropped 5 bases and J dropped 7 bases, with 14 bases sitting between them. CDR3 coding DNA: TGTGCCAGTAGTGTAACAGGGACGGGTGAAAAACTGTTTTTT. This encodes CASSVTGTGEKLFF.

The V gene is TRBV29-1, the J gene TRBJ1-2, with a possible D match to TRBD1 (5 bases). Trimming stripped 2 bases from V and 3 bases from J, with 16 bases between. Germline V lookup: CDR1 SQVTM, CDR2 ANQGSEA. CDR3 size: 15 residues. CDR3 residues: CSVESLPGNYYGYTF. CDR3 bases: TGCAGCGTTGAATCACTTCCAGGGAACTACTATGGCTACACCTTC.

This sequence joins TRBV7-2 and TRBJ2-2, with D possibly being TRBD1 (6 bases). Trimming left V 1 base short and J 1 base short, with 10 bases between. Germline values: CDR1 SGHTA, CDR2 FQGNSA. The length of the CDR3 is 16 residues. Here the CDR3 reads CASSLEGGQNTGELFF. CDR3 sequence (DNA): TGTGCCAGCAGCTTAGAAGGGGGACAGAACACCGGGGAGCTGTTTTTT.

The V gene is TRBV4-3, the J gene TRBJ2-1; 10 bases match TRBD2. Per germline, CDR1 LGHNA and CDR2 YSLEER. The CDR3 totals 16 residues. Trimming cost V 11 bases and J 9 bases; bases outside gene matches: 19. The chain's CDR3 is CAPSRTVSGGASEQFF. DNA for the CDR3: TGCGCCCCCAGCCGAACGGTGAGCGGGGGGGCCAGTGAGCAGTTCTTC.

The rearrangement joins TRBV7-8 to TRBJ2-1; D remains unclear. The ends were cut back, 5 bases at V and 5 bases at J, with 4 bases in the middle. The CDR3 has 11 amino acids. In germline, CDR1 is SGHVS, CDR2 FQNEAQ. This CDR3 reads CASSPDNEQFF. The CDR3 coding sequence is TGTGCCAGCAGCCCGGACAATGAGCAGTTCTTC.